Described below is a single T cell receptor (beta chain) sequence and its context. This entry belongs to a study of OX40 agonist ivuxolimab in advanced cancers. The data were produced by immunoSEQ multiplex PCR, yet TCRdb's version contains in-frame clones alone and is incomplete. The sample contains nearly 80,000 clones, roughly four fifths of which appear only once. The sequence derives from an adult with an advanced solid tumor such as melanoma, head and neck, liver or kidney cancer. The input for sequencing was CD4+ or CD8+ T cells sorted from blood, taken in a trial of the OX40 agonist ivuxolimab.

The CDR3 nucleotides are TGTGCCAGCAGCTGGAGGGAAGCGGGAGGAGAGCAGTTCTTC. Amino acids: CASSWREAGGEQFF. This chain uses TRBV7-6 with TRBJ2-1; TRBD2 matches at 9 bases. The CDR3 spans 14 residues. V lost 4 bases to trimming and J lost 10 bases; unmatched junction nucleotides: 8. The germline V gene encodes CDR1 SGHVS and CDR2 FNYEAQ.